The clone carrying this TCR beta chain was seen once. Antigen specificity is unknown. V was pared by 1 base and J by 2 bases, with 21 bases between. Germline lookup yields CDR1 LGHNA and CDR2 YSLEER. This CDR3 is built from 18 residues. This entry comes from a study of shared clonotypes between healthy human individuals. Profiled with immunoSEQ multiplex PCR; TCRdb holds only in-frame clones, not every one. The table has roughly 1.4 million clones, approximately 98.5% seen once. Findings and caveats of the study: An anticipated effect of sequencing depth on clonotype sharing among donors was recognized.

The TCR was taken from a man under 40 in good health. The V and J genes are TRBV4-3 and TRBJ2-7; TRBD1 might be the D (6 bases). Sequenced input: naive CD4+ T cells sorted from blood. Sample subset: CD45RA+ positively selected. The CDR3 DNA follows: TGCGCCAGCAGCCAAGTTCTTCACCTCCGGGACAATACCTACGAGCAGTACTTC. It yields the protein CASSQVLHLRDNTYEQYF.